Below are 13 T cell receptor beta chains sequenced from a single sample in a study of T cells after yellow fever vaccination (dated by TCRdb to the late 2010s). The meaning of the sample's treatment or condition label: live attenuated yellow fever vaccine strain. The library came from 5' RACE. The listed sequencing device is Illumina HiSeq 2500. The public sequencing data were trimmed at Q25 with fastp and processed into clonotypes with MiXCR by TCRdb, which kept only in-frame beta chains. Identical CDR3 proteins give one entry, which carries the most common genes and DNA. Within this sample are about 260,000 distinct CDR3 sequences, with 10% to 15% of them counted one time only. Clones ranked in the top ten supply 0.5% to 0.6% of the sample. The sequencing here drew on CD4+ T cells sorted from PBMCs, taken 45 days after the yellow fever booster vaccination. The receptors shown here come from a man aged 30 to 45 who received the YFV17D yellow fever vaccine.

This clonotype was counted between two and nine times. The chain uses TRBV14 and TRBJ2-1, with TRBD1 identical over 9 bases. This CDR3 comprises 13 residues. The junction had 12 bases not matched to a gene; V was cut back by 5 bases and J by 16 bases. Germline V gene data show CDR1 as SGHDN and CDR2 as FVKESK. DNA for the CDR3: TGTGCCAGCAGCAGACAGGGGGTACCCTTAGGATTCTTC. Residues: CASSRQGVPLGFF.

The CDR3 loop reads CASRRLDGTDTQYF. The CDR3 DNA is TGCGCCAGCAGAAGACTAGACGGCACAGATACGCAGTATTTT. The chain recombines TRBV5-1 with TRBJ2-3, with D possibly matching TRBD2 (6 bases). CDR3 length: 14 amino acids. With 5 bases removed from V and 1 base from J, the gap between germline ends came to 11 bases. Germline lookup yields CDR1 SGHRS and CDR2 YFSETQ.

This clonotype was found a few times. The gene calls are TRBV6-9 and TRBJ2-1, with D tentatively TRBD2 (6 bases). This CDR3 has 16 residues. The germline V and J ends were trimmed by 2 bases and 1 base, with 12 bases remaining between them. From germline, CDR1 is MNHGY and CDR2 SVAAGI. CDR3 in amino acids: CASSYGSSVSYNEQFF. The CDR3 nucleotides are TGTGCCAGCAGTTATGGGTCTAGCGTGTCCTACAATGAGCAGTTCTTC.

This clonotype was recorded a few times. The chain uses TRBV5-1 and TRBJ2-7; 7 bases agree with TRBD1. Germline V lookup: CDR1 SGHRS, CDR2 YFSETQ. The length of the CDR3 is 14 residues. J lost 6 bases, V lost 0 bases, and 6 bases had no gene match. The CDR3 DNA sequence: TGCGCCAGCAGCTTGGGACAGGGTGATCGCGAGCAGTACTTC. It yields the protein CASSLGQGDREQYF.

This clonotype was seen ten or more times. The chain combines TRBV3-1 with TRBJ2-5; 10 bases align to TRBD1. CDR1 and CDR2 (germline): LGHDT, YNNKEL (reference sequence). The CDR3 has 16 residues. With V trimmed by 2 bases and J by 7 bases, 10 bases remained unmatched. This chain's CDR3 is CASSQSPGTGATTQYF. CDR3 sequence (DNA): TGTGCCAGCAGCCAATCCCCCGGGACAGGGGCAACGACCCAGTACTTC.

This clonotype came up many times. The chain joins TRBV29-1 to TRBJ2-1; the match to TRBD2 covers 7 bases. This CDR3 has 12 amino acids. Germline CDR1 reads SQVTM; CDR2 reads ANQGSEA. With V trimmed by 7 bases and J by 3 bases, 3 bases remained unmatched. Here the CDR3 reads CSGGDYYNEQFF. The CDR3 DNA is TGCAGCGGAGGGGACTACTACAATGAGCAGTTCTTC.

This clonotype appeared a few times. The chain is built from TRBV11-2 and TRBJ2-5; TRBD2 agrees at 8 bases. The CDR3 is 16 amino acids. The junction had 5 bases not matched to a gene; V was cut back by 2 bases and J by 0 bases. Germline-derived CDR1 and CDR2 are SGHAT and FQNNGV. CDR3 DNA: TGTGCCAGCAGCTTATCGGCTAGCGGGTACCAAGAGACCCAGTACTTC. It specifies CASSLSASGYQETQYF.

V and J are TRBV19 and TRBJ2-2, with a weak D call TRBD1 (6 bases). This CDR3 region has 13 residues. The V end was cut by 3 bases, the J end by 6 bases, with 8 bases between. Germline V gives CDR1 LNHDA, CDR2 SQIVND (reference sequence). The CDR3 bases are TGTGCCAGTAGTATTCGACAGGCCGGGGAGCTGTTTTTT. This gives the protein CASSIRQAGELFF.

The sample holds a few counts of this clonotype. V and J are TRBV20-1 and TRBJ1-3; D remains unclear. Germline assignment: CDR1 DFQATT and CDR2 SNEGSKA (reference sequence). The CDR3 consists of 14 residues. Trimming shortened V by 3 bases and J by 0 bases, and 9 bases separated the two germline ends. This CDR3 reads CSARRADSGNTIYF. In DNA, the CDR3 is TGCAGTGCTAGGCGGGCGGACTCTGGAAACACCATATATTTT.

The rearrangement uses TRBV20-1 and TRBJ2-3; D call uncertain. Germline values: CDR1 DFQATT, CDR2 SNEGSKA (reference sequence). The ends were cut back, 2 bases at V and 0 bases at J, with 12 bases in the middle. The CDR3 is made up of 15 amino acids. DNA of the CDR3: TGCAGTGCTAGAAAGTCGAGCCCGAGCACAGATACGCAGTATTTT. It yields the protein CSARKSSPSTDTQYF.

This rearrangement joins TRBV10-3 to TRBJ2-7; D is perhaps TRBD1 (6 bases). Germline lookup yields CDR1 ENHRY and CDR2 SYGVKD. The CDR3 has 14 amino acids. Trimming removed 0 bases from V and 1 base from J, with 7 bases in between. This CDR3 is CAISESGQSYEQYF. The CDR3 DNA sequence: TGTGCCATCAGTGAGTCGGGACAATCCTACGAGCAGTACTTC.

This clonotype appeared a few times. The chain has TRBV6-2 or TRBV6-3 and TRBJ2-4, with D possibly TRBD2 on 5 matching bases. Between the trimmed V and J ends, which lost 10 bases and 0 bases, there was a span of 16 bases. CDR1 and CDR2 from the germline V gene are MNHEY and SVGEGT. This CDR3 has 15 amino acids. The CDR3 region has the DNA TGTGCCACCACTCCCGAGGGATTAGCCAAAAACATTCAGTACTTC. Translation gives CATTPEGLAKNIQYF.

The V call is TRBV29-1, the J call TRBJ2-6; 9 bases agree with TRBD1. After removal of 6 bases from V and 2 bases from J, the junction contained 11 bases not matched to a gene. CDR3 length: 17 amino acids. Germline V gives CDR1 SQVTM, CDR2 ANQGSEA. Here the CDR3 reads CSVLHRGRLAGANVLTF. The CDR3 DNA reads TGCAGCGTCCTTCACAGGGGGCGCCTGGCTGGGGCCAACGTCCTGACTTTC.